This T cell receptor (beta chain) was retrieved from a study of control samples from healthy donors and cancer patients. The method was immunoSEQ multiplex PCR; TCRdb's version includes in-frame clones alone and lacks a portion of them. The sample holds under 200,000 clones, roughly 89% seen once. This sequence originates from a woman under 40 in good health. The specimen was blood.

The CDR3 DNA is TGTGCCAGCAGTTTATTGGACAGCAATCAGCCCCAGCATTTT. Amino acids: CASSLLDSNQPQHF. The genes are TRBV27 and TRBJ1-5, with D uncertain. The V end was cut by 1 base, the J end by 1 base, with 5 bases between. CDR3 length equals 14 residues. Germline V gives CDR1 MNHEY, CDR2 SMNVEV (reference sequence).